This paragraph reports one T cell receptor (beta chain). This clone showed up just a few times. The antigen this receptor binds is unknown. Base qualities are not at hand, and no much larger clone is one base apart. The data were obtained in a study of OX40 agonist ivuxolimab in advanced cancers. Looking at the study overall: Ivuxolimab was an agonistic, fully human IgG2 monoclonal antibody directed against OX40 (CD134), a costimulatory receptor. Intravenous ivuxolimab was administered to patients every 2 weeks at six dose levels: 0.01, 0.1, 0.3, 1.5, 3 and 10 mg/kg. Of the roughly 51 patients in dose escalation, about 19 had hepatocellular carcinoma, some 15 had melanoma, 9 had renal cell carcinoma and 9 had head and neck cancer. A male proportion of about 79% and a mean age of about 60 years, ranging from about 20 to 85, were recorded for the dose-escalation cohort. Prior anti-PD-1, anti-PD-L1 or anti-CTLA-4 therapy was permitted, and 35% to 40% of dose-escalation patients had received checkpoint inhibitors. Partial responses occurred in three dose-escalation patients, of whom one had hepatocellular carcinoma and two had cutaneous melanoma. The point of sequencing TCRbeta in the periphery was to test whether ivuxolimab changed TCR sequence diversity and drove clonal T-cell expansion. The paper covers the monotherapy dose-escalation part of the phase I ivuxolimab trial, which included N ≈ 50 patients.

To sequence the TCRbeta CDR3 region, genomic DNA was isolated from the sorted cells. TCRbeta CDR3 regions were sequenced using the immunoSEQ Assay. TCRdb obtained this table from immuneACCESS and retained in-frame rearrangements with V and J assigned. These tables miss some clones; where compared with another copy, unresolved V genes account for less than half of the shortfall, and the remainder is unexplained. The sample table shows 30,000 to 45,000 clones, and 88% are seen once. The ten top clones hold roughly 13% of the sample. Patients with a history of autoimmune disease or receiving systemic immunosuppression were excluded from the trial. In every dose cohort, peripheral blood was drawn for TCR sequencing at baseline, cycle 4 day 1, and cycle 7 day 1. Samples were obtained from an open-label, multicenter, first-in-human phase I dose-escalation trial of ivuxolimab. Adults with locally advanced or metastatic melanoma, renal cell carcinoma, hepatocellular carcinoma or head and neck squamous cell carcinoma were enrolled in the trial. CD4+ and CD8+ T cells were sorted separately from peripheral blood before TCR sequencing.

Overall results and qualifications from the work: At doses from 0.1 to 3.0 mg/kg, clonal expansion was seen in both CD4+ and CD8+ blood T cells between baseline and week 6. Low levels of normalized T-cell clonal expansion were also seen in some patients who did not respond. In partial responders in the 0.1-3.0 mg/kg groups, normalized peripheral clonal expansion was found to be among the lowest, especially among CD8+ T cells. After ivuxolimab, expanded clones were on average more numerous among CD8+ T cells than among CD4+ T cells. The antigen specificity of the clonally expanded peripheral T cells was not determined.

The germline V gene specifies SNHLY as CDR1 and FYNNEI as CDR2. Relative to germline, V is 2 bases shorter and J is 0 bases shorter, with 17 bases between their ends. From its cysteine to its phenylalanine, the CDR3 spans 18 amino acids. The DNA shown is the 54-base CDR3, in frame from base 1. The chain joins TRBV2 to TRBJ1-5; tentative D gene TRBD1, with 5 bases matching. The sequence derives from an adult with an advanced solid tumor such as melanoma, head and neck, liver or kidney cancer. Source: CD4+ or CD8+ T cells sorted from blood, taken in a trial of the OX40 agonist ivuxolimab. The CDR3 region: CASSEFRATEHSNQPQHF. The DNA sequence is TGTGCCAGCAGTGAATTTCGCGCGACAGAACATAGCAATCAGCCCCAGCATTTT.